Included here is one T cell receptor beta chain sequence, with context. This clone's antigen is unknown. No much larger clone is present one base from it, and per-base qualities are unavailable. The collaborating institutions used their own protocols to collect whole blood in K2EDTA tubes. For TCRbeta analysis, collaborators shipped samples in one of three forms: frozen whole blood, isolated PBMCs, or DNA extracted from either of those sample types. The sample comes from a study of blood T cell repertoires in COVID-19 (dated by TCRdb to 2018 to 2020). With respect to the entire study: The collaborator samples originated in the United States, Italy and Spain and spanned the acute and convalescent phases of COVID-19. HLA class I and class II types, where available, came from metadata supplied by the sample provider rather than from assay-based typing. Nearly every sample came with metadata listing a de-identified subject ID, COVID-19 status, age in years and sex. The samples were drawn from the first 160 participants of the ongoing ImmuneRACE study and from 1,200 or so subjects provided by 6 global collaborators. The dataset comprised deeply sampled blood TCRbeta repertoires from subjects exposed to, actively infected with, or recovered from COVID-19. The material from the prospective study consisted of cDNA or gDNA derived from T cells, B-cell-depleted T cells, or PBMCs. The repertoires were released in a freely available public database intended as a resource for research on the immune response to SARS-CoV-2.

The immunoSEQ Assay, a bias-controlled multiplex PCR, was used to amplify TCRbeta CDR3 regions from genomic DNA. The original methods were these. The number of nucleated cells in each sample was estimated from the amplification of reference gene primers within the assay. To quantify the absolute abundance of each unique TCRbeta CDR3 rearrangement, sequence reads were collapsed and filtered. Productive Simpson clonality was computed per sample as the square root of Simpson's diversity index over productive rearrangements. As stored in TCRdb, this immuneACCESS dataset retains in-frame rearrangements with V and J assigned. A fraction of the clones does not appear; measured against another copy, unresolved V genes explain less than half of the discrepancy, and the remainder lacks a known reason. That table is the source of V, J and clone size, and D and trimming were worked out from the DNA. Recorded for this sample are tens of thousands of clones; roughly nine tenths of them occurred a single time. The top ten clones comprise 4.9% of the sample.

Broad study findings and their caveats: How much clinical and demographic metadata was included differed by source and by participant, and the metadata was provided uncurated.

The sample comprised peripheral blood. This TCR derives from a man in his 70s with active COVID-19.

DNA sequence: TGTGCCAGCACCATTATGAACACTGAAGCTTTCTTT. It codes for CASTIMNTEAFF. The rearrangement combines TRBV7-9 with TRBJ1-1; no D gene is confidently identified. The V end loses 7 bases and the J end loses 0 bases, and a stretch of 6 bases separates them. For CDR1 and CDR2, the germline V gene (reference sequence) lists SEHNR and FQNEAQ. The CDR3 measures 12 amino acids from cysteine to phenylalanine. Only the CDR3 DNA is retained, 36 bases long and in frame from the first base.